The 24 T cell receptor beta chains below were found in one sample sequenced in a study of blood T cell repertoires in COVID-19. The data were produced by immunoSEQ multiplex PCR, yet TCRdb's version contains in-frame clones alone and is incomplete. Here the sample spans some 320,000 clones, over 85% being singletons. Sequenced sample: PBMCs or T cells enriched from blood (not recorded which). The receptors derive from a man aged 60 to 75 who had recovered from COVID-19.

The CDR3 DNA is TGTGCCAGTAACCATATGACAGCTGATGGCTACACCTTC. Translating it yields CASNHMTADGYTF. The V and J genes are TRBV19 and TRBJ1-2, with TRBD1 as a possible D gene (5 bases). The CDR3 sequence is 13 residues long. V lost 7 bases and J lost 6, with 15 bases in between. Germline V gene lookup returns CDR1 LNHDA and CDR2 SQIVND (reference sequence).

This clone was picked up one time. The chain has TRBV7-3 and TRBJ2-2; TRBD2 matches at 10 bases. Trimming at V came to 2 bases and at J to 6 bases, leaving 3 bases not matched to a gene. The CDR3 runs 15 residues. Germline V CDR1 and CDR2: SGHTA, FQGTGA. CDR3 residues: CASSLLLAGAGELFF. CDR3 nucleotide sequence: TGTGCCAGCAGCTTACTGCTAGCGGGGGCCGGGGAGCTGTTTTTT.

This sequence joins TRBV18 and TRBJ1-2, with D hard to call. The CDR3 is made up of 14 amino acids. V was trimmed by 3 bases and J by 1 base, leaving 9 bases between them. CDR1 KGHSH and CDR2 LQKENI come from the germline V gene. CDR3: CASSPLEGNYGYTF. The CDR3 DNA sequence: TGTGCCAGCTCACCCCTTGAGGGTAACTATGGCTACACCTTC. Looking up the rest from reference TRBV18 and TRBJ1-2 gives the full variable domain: NAGVMQNPRHLVRRRGQEARLRCSPMKGHSHVYWYRQLPEEGLKFMVYLQKENIIDESGMPKERFSAEFPKEGPSILRIQQVVRGDSAAYFCASSPLEGNYGYTFGSGTRLTVV.

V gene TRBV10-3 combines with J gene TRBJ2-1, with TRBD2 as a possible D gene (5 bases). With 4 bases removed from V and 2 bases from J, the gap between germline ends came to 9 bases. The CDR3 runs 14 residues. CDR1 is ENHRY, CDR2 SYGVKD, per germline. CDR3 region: CAISAASTYNEQFF. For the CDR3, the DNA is TGTGCCATCAGTGCCGCTAGCACCTACAATGAGCAGTTCTTC.

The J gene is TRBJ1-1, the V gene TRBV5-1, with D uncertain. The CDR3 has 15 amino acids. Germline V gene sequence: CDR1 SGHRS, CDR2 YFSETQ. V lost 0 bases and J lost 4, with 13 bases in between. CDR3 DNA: TGCGCCAGCAGCTTGGCCTCAATTTCCGGCACTGAAGCTTTCTTT. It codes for CASSLASISGTEAFF.

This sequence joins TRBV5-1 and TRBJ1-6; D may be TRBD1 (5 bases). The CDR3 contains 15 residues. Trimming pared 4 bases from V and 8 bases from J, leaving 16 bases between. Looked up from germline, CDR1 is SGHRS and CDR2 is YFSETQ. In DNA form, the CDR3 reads TGCGCCAGCAGCGCTGACAGCTACGGCGATTCACCCCTCCACTTT. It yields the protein CASSADSYGDSPLHF.

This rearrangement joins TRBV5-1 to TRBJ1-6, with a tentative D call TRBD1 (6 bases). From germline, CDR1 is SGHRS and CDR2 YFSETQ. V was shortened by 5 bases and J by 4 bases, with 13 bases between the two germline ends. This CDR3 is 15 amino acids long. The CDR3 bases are TGCGCCAGCAGACCGGACAGACCTTATAATTCACCCCTCCACTTT. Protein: CASRPDRPYNSPLHF.

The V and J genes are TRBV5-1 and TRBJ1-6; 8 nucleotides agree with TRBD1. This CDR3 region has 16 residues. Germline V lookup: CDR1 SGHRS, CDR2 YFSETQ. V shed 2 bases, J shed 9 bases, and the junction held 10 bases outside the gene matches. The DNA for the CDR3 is TGCGCCAGCAGCTTCATTGGACAGGGAGTTACTTCACCCCTCCACTTT. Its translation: CASSFIGQGVTSPLHF.

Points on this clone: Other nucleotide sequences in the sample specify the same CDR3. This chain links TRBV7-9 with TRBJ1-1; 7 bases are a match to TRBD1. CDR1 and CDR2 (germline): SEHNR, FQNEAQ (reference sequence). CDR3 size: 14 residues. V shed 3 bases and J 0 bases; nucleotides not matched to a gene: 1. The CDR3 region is CASSLGTVNTEAFF. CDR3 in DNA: TGTGCCAGCAGCTTGGGGACAGTGAACACTGAAGCTTTCTTT.

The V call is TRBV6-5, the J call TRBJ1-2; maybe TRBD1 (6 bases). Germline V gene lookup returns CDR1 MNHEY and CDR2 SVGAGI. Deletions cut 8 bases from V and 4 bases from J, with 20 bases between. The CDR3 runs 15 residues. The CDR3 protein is CASSFGQIGTYGYTF. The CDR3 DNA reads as TGTGCCAGCTCGTTTGGACAGATTGGGACCTATGGCTACACCTTC.

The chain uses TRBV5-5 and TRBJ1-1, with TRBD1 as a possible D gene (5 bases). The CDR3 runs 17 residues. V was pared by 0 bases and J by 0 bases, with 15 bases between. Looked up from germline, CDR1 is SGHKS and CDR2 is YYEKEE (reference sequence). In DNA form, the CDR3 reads TGTGCCAGCAGCTTGGACAGGTCTCTCTTTATGAACACTGAAGCTTTCTTT. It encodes CASSLDRSLFMNTEAFF.

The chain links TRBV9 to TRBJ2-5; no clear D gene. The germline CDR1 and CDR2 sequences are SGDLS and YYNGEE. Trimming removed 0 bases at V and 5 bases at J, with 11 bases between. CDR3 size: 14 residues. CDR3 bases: TGTGCCAGCAGCGTAGCCACAGACGTGGAGACCCAGTACTTC. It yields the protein CASSVATDVETQYF. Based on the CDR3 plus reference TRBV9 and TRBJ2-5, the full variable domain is DSGVTQTPKHLITATGQRVTLRCSPRSGDLSVYWYQQSLDQGLQFLIQYYNGEERAKGNILERFSAQQFPDLHSELNLSSLELGDSALYFCASSVATDVETQYFGPGTRLLVL.

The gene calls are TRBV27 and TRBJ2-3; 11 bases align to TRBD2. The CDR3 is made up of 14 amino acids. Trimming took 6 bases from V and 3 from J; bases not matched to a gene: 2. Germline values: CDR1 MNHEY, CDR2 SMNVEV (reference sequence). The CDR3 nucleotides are TGTGCCAGCAGGGTAGCGGGGGGGACAGATACGCAGTATTTT. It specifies CASRVAGGTDTQYF.

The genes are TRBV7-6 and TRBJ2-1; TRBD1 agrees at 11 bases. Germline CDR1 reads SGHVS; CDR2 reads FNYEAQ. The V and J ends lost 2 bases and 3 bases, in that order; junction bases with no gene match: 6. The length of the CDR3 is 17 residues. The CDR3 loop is CASSLMGGQGVYNEQFF. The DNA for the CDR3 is TGTGCCAGCAGCTTAATGGGGGGACAGGGGGTCTACAATGAGCAGTTCTTC.

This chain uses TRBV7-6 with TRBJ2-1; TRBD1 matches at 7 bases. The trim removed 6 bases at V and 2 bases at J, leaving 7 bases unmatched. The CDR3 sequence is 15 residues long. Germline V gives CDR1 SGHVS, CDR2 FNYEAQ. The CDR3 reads CASRSIGTAYNEQFF. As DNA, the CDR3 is TGTGCCAGCAGATCGATCGGGACAGCCTACAATGAGCAGTTCTTC. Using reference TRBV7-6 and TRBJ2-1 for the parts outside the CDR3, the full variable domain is GAGVSQSPRYKVTKRGQDVALRCDPISGHVSLYWYRQALGQGPEFLTYFNYEAQQDKSGLPNDRFSAERPEGSISTLTIQRTEQRDSAMYRCASRSIGTAYNEQFFGPGTRLTVL.

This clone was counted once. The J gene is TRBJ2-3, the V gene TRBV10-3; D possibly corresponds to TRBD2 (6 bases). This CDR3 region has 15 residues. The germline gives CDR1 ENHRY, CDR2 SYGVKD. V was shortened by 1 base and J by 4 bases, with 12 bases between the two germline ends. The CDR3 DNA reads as TGTGCCATCAGTGAGTTGTGGGGGGTAGCAGATACGCAGTATTTT. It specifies CAISELWGVADTQYF.

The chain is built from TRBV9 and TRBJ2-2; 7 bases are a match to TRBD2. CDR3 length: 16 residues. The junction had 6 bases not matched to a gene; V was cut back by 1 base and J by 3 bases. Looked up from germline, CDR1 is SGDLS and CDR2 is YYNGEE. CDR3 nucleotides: TGTGCCAGCAGCGTAAGTAGTCTAGCGGACACCGGGGAGCTGTTTTTT. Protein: CASSVSSLADTGELFF.

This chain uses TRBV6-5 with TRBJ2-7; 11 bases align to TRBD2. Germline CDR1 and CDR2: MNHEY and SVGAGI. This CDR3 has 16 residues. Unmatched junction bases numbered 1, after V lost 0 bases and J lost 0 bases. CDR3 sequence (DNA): TGTGCCAGCAGTTACTCGGGACTAGCGGTCTCCTACGAGCAGTACTTC. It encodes CASSYSGLAVSYEQYF.

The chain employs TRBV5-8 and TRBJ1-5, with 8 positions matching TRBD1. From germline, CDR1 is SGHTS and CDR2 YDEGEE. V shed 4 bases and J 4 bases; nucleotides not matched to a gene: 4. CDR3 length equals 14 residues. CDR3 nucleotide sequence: TGTGCCAGCAGCCGACAGGGGAGTAATCAGCCCCAGCATTTT. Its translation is CASSRQGSNQPQHF.

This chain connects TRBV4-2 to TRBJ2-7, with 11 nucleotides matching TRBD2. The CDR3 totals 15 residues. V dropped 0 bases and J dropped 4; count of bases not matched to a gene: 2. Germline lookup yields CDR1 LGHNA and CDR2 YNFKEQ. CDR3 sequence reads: CASSQELAGVYEQYF. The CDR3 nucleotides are TGTGCCAGCAGCCAAGAACTAGCGGGAGTGTACGAGCAGTACTTC.

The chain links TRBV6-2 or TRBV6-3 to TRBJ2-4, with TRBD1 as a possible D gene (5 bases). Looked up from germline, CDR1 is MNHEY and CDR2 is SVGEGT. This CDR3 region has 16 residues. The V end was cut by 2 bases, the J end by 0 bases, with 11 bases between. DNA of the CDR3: TGTGCCAGCAGTTACGCGGTGGGGCTAGCCAAAAACATTCAGTACTTC. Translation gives CASSYAVGLAKNIQYF.

The CDR3 here is CAWLRRGGNYGYTF. The CDR3 nucleotides are TGTGCCTGGTTAAGGCGGGGAGGGAACTATGGCTACACCTTC. The chain combines TRBV30 with TRBJ1-2; D is unresolved. The CDR3 spans 14 residues. The germline CDR1 and CDR2 sequences are GTSNPN and SVGIG (reference sequence). Trimming removed 5 bases from V and 2 bases from J, with 15 bases in between.

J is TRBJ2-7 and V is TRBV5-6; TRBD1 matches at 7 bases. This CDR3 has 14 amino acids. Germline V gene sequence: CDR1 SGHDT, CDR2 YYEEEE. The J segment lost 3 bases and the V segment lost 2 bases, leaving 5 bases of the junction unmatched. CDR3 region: CASSFRTGDYEQYF. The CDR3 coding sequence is TGTGCCAGCAGCTTCAGAACAGGGGACTACGAGCAGTACTTC. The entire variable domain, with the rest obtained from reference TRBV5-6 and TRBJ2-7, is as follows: DAGVTQSPTHLIKTRGQQVTLRCSPKSGHDTVSWYQQALGQGPQFIFQYYEEEERQRGNFPDRFSGHQFPNYSSELNVNALLLGDSALYLCASSFRTGDYEQYFGPGTRLTVT.

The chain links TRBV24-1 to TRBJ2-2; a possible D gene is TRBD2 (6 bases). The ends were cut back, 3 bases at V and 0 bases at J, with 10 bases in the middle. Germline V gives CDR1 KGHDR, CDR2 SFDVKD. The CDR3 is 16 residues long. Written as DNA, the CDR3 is TGTGCCACCAGTGATCCGCCGGGGGCGAACACCGGGGAGCTGTTTTTT. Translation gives CATSDPPGANTGELFF.